Listed below are T cell receptor beta chains from one sample, sequenced in a study of immune heterogeneity within non-small cell lung tumors. TCRdb fed the multiplex PCR reads into MiXCR, producing one record per CDR3 protein. There are roughly 10,000 distinct CDR3 sequences in the sample; 26% occur only once, and 25% to 30% lies in the top ten. Sample: lung tumor tissue. Receptors originate from a woman in her forties or fifties with non-small cell lung cancer. The CDR3 runs from the conserved cysteine through the conserved F or W. Each record gives: clone size, J gene, D gene, V gene, CDR3 DNA, CDR3 protein. The D gene is left open where the match is weak. Where a row states a size, it is once, few, many or the class of an expanded clone; other rows omit it.

many,TRBJ2-1,NA,TRBV10-2,TGCGCCAGCAGTTACAGGGTCCATGAGCAGTTCTTC,CASSYRVHEQFF
medium-sized,TRBJ2-7,NA,TRBV5-1,TGCGCCAGCAGCTTAGATGACAGATACGAGCAGTACTTC,CASSLDDRYEQYF
many,TRBJ1-3,NA,TRBV5-1,TGCGCCAGCAGTTTGTCGGTGAGGGGCGAGGAAAACACCATATATTTT,CASSLSVRGEENTIYF
medium-sized,TRBJ1-1,NA,TRBV30,TGTGCCTGGAGTCTAGAAGGGGGACGAAACACTGAAGCTTTCTTT,CAWSLEGGRNTEAFF
NA,TRBJ1-2,NA,TRBV9,TGTGCCAGCAGCGTAAGTTCGATGGGCGATGGTGGCTACACCTTC,CASSVSSMGDGGYTF
NA,TRBJ2-1,NA,TRBV28,TGTGCGTCGAGCAGGGAGGGGGGGGGATTAAATGAGCAGTTCTTC,CASSREGGGLNEQFF
NA,TRBJ2-7,TRBD2,TRBV6-2/TRBV6-3,TGTGCCAGCCGCTCGAGCGGGGGGGTCGGCCTTGAGCAGTACTTC,CASRSSGGVGLEQYF
many,TRBJ1-1,NA,TRBV27,TGTGCCAGCTCGACGGCCCTGAACACTGAAGCTTTCTTT,CASSTALNTEAFF
once,TRBJ2-2,NA,TRBV12-3/TRBV12-4,TGTGCCAGCAGCTCGGGATTTAACACCGGGGAGCTGTTTTTT,CASSSGFNTGELFF
NA,TRBJ1-1,NA,TRBV11-2,TGTGCCAGCGGAAAGGGGGTGAAGAACACTGAAGCTTTCTTT,CASGKGVKNTEAFF
NA,TRBJ1-1,NA,TRBV6-2/TRBV6-3,TGTGCCAGCTTCCCTACGGGGCGAAACACTGAAGCTTTCTTT,CASFPTGRNTEAFF
many,TRBJ1-1,NA,TRBV5-1,TGCGCCAGCAGCTTGGGTGCAGAACTGACAGCTTTCTTT,CASSLGAELTAFF
NA,TRBJ1-1,NA,TRBV5-1,TGCGCCAGCAGCTCTGTCCCTGAAGCTTTCTTT,CASSSVPEAFF
medium-sized,TRBJ1-6,NA,TRBV6-1,TGTGCCAGCAGTGACACTCCGAGGGGTTCACCCCTCCACTTT,CASSDTPRGSPLHF
NA,TRBJ2-1,NA,TRBV7-6,TGTGCCAGCAGCCACCGACAGGCTGGAGACAATGAGCAGTTCTTC,CASSHRQAGDNEQFF
many,TRBJ1-3,NA,TRBV13,TGTGCCAGCAGCTTAAGGCGACCGAGTTTCGGAAACACCATATATTTT,CASSLRRPSFGNTIYF
many,TRBJ1-2,NA,TRBV20-1,TGCAGTGCTAGCGATGACACGGCCATGGCTGGCTACACCTTC,CSASDDTAMAGYTF
medium-sized,TRBJ1-1,TRBD1,TRBV2,TGTGCCAGCAGACGGGACAGATCTAACACTGAAGCTTTCTTT,CASRRDRSNTEAFF
medium-sized,TRBJ2-7,NA,TRBV20-1,TGCAGTGCAGTCCAGAGCTACGAGCAGTACTTC,CSAVQSYEQYF
many,TRBJ2-2,NA,TRBV5-1,TGCGCCAGCCGATCCAACACCGGGGAGCTGTTTTTT,CASRSNTGELFF
once,TRBJ2-5,TRBD2,TRBV19,TGTGCCAGTAGACCCCGGGCGGGGGGAAAGACCCAGTACTTC,CASRPRAGGKTQYF
few,TRBJ2-1,TRBD2,TRBV19,TGTGCCAGTAGAGGGGGGGGGCGGGGGGGTATGAATGAGCAGTTCTTC,CASRGGGRGGMNEQFF
NA,TRBJ1-6,NA,TRBV20-1,TGCAGTGCTAGGGGGCTATATAATTCACCCCTCCACTTT,CSARGLYNSPLHF
NA,TRBJ2-5,NA,TRBV2,TGTGCCAGCAGTAAACCGAGTGGGGGCAGGGAGACCCAGTACTTC,CASSKPSGGRETQYF
medium-sized,TRBJ2-7,NA,TRBV3-1,TGTGCCAGCAGCCAAGGATTTCTGCACGACGAGCAGTACTTC,CASSQGFLHDEQYF
few,TRBJ2-3,TRBD2,TRBV6-1,TGTGCCAGCATCCCCGGGCGAGCGGGAGCAGATACGCAGTATTTT,CASIPGRAGADTQYF
many,TRBJ2-2,TRBD1,TRBV12-3/TRBV12-4,TGTGCCAGCAGTCGATGGACAGGGGTTACCAACACCGGGGAGCTGTTTTTT,CASSRWTGVTNTGELFF
many,TRBJ1-5,NA,TRBV12-3/TRBV12-4,TGTGCCAGCAGTTTTGGCCGCAATCAGCCCCAGCATTTT,CASSFGRNQPQHF
medium-sized,TRBJ1-1,TRBD1,TRBV30,TGTGCCTGGAGGGGACAGGGGTACACTGAAGCTTTCTTT,CAWRGQGYTEAFF
many,TRBJ2-1,TRBD2,TRBV7-8,TGTGCCAGCAGGAGACTAGCGGGAGGGCCCAATGAGCAGTTCTTC,CASRRLAGGPNEQFF
many,TRBJ1-1,TRBD1,TRBV9,TGTGCCAGCAGCGCCCGGACAGGGCTGAACACTGAAGCTTTCTTT,CASSARTGLNTEAFF
NA,TRBJ2-2,NA,TRBV6-2/TRBV6-3,TGTGCCGGCAAAGGGGGACCCGGGGAGTTGTTTTTT,CAGKGGPGELFF
few,TRBJ2-1,NA,TRBV11-2,TGTGCCAGCAGCTTAGTGGTACGAACGAGACTAGTTTTTTCCAATGAGCAGTTCTTC,CASSLVVRTRLVFSNEQFF
many,TRBJ2-1,NA,TRBV2,TGTGCCAGCAGACCCGACAGCTACAATGAGCAGTTCTTC,CASRPDSYNEQFF
many,TRBJ2-3,NA,TRBV3-1,TGTGCCAGCAGCCAAGTCTTAGCCACAGATACGCAGTATTTT,CASSQVLATDTQYF
NA,TRBJ1-4,NA,TRBV20-1,TGCAGTGCTAGTCTACTTAATGAAAAACTGTTTTTT,CSASLLNEKLFF
once,TRBJ2-7,TRBD1,TRBV27,TGTGCCAGCAGTTCCCGGGACAGAGCTTACGAGCAGTACTTC,CASSSRDRAYEQYF
once,TRBJ2-2,TRBD1,TRBV6-2/TRBV6-3,TGTGCCAGCAGTTACTGGGGGACAGAGAACACCGGGGAGCTGTTTTTT,CASSYWGTENTGELFF
NA,TRBJ2-5,NA,TRBV20-1,TGCAGTGCTGCCGCGGGGAGCGAGACCCAGTACTTC,CSAAAGSETQYF
many,TRBJ1-4,TRBD1,TRBV2,TGTGCCAGCAGTGGAGGGACAGGGGATGAAAAACTGTTTTTT,CASSGGTGDEKLFF
many,TRBJ1-2,NA,TRBV6-1,TGTGCCAGCAATCGAAAAGGAAAGCTGCATGGCTACACCTTC,CASNRKGKLHGYTF
many,TRBJ1-3,NA,TRBV20-1,TGCAGTGCTACGACAGGAAACACCATATATTTT,CSATTGNTIYF
many,TRBJ2-7,NA,TRBV18,TGTGCCAGCTCACCACGAGGGTTGGACGAGCAGTACTTC,CASSPRGLDEQYF
NA,TRBJ2-1,NA,TRBV20-1,TGCAGTGCTATCTTGGTAAATGAGCAGTTCTTC,CSAILVNEQFF
few,TRBJ1-5,NA,TRBV29-1,TGCAGCGTTGGGGACGGTTCTGACAATCAGCCCCAGCATTTT,CSVGDGSDNQPQHF
many,TRBJ2-7,NA,TRBV7-6,TGTGCCAGCAGCTTAGCCGCTGACACGTTCTACGAGCAGTACTTC,CASSLAADTFYEQYF
medium-sized,TRBJ1-3,NA,TRBV6-1,TGTGCCAGCAGTTCCCTACAGAGACTCTCTGGAAACACCATATATTTT,CASSSLQRLSGNTIYF
large,TRBJ2-1,TRBD1,TRBV19,TGTGCCAGTAAAAGACAGGGGGCAATAGACAATGAGCAGTTCTTC,CASKRQGAIDNEQFF
medium-sized,TRBJ1-3,NA,TRBV27,TGTGCCAGCAGTTTACGGGCAAGCTCTGGAAACACCATATATTTT,CASSLRASSGNTIYF
NA,TRBJ2-4,NA,TRBV7-9,TGTGCCAGCGGGGGGGCAACCAAAAACATTCAGTACTTC,CASGGATKNIQYF
few,TRBJ2-4,TRBD1,TRBV27,TGTGCCAGCAGTTCCACGACAGGGGGAGCCAAAAACATTCAGTACTTC,CASSSTTGGAKNIQYF
many,TRBJ1-2,NA,TRBV5-1,TGCGCCAGCAGCTTACGGGTCCCGGACAGTGGCTACACCTTC,CASSLRVPDSGYTF
NA,TRBJ2-7,TRBD2,TRBV28,TGTGCCAGCAGTGAACTAGCGGGAGATGACGAGCAGTACTTC,CASSELAGDDEQYF
many,TRBJ2-3,TRBD2,TRBV6-4,TGTGCCAGCAGCCAAGTGGCGGGACTAGCGGGGCGGCCTAGCACAGATACGCAGTATTTT,CASSQVAGLAGRPSTDTQYF
many,TRBJ2-1,TRBD2,TRBV5-1,TGCGCCAGCAGCTTGGACGGGGGGGTCTCCTACAATGAGCAGTTCTTC,CASSLDGGVSYNEQFF
NA,TRBJ1-1,NA,TRBV19,TGTGCCAGTAGTATACAGTGGGGGACTGAAGCTTTCTTT,CASSIQWGTEAFF
NA,TRBJ1-1,TRBD1,TRBV5-1,TGCGCCAGCAGTTGGACAGGGGGAGGCACTGAAGCTTTCTTT,CASSWTGGGTEAFF
many,TRBJ1-2,TRBD1,TRBV5-1,TGCGCCAGCAGCTTGGAGCGGAGAGAGGGGGCAGGCTACACCTTC,CASSLERREGAGYTF